Listed below are T cell receptor beta chains from one sample, sequenced in a study of T cells after yellow fever vaccination. Each CDR3 protein is one row after TCRdb ran MiXCR on the 5' RACE reads. Counted here are approximately 130,000 distinct CDR3 sequences, roughly 15% occurring once; the ten biggest clones make up 43%. The material sequenced was CD8+ T cells sorted from PBMCs, taken 5 days after the yellow fever booster vaccination. The receptors were gathered from a man younger than 35 who received the YFV17D yellow fever vaccine. Both conserved end residues are part of each CDR3. A D gene is named only where the DNA matches it firmly. The size of a clone is reported for some rows only, either as once, few or many, or as a class for expanded clones.

CDR3nt: TGCGCCAGCAGCCAAAGCGGGACTCTCGAGGAAGGCTCGGGAGATACGCAGTATTTT; CDR3aa: CASSQSGTLEEGSGDTQYF; d_gene: TRBD2; abundance: -; j_gene: TRBJ2-3; v_gene: TRBV4-1
CDR3nt: TGCGCCAGCAGCCTTCGGGACAGGATATCCACAGATACGCAGTATTTT; CDR3aa: CASSLRDRISTDTQYF; d_gene: TRBD1; abundance: -; j_gene: TRBJ2-3; v_gene: TRBV4-3
CDR3nt: TGCGCCAGCAGCCACGCGGGGCCCGGGGAGCTGTTTTTT; CDR3aa: CASSHAGPGELFF; d_gene: -; abundance: -; j_gene: TRBJ2-2; v_gene: TRBV4-1
CDR3nt: TGTGCCAGCAGTGAGCTCCCTGGGTGTGAGCAGTACTTC; CDR3aa: CASSELPGCEQYF; d_gene: -; abundance: -; j_gene: TRBJ2-7; v_gene: TRBV2
CDR3nt: TGTGCCAGCAGCTTAGGAGGGGGCGGCACTGAAGCTTTCTTT; CDR3aa: CASSLGGGGTEAFF; d_gene: TRBD1; abundance: -; j_gene: TRBJ1-1; v_gene: TRBV11-2
CDR3nt: TGCGCCAGCAGCCAAACTAGCGGGGGAGTCGGACCACCGCAGTATTTT; CDR3aa: CASSQTSGGVGPPQYF; d_gene: TRBD2; abundance: few; j_gene: TRBJ2-3; v_gene: TRBV4-1
CDR3nt: TGTGCCAGCAGCAGACTAGCGGGGAGTCCCACGGATACGCAGTATTTT; CDR3aa: CASSRLAGSPTDTQYF; d_gene: TRBD2; abundance: -; j_gene: TRBJ2-3; v_gene: TRBV6-6
CDR3nt: TGTGCCAGCAGCTCGTCAGCGGGCCGGGGCAACGAGCAGTACTTC; CDR3aa: CASSSSAGRGNEQYF; d_gene: -; abundance: few; j_gene: TRBJ2-7; v_gene: TRBV7-3
CDR3nt: TGCAGTGCTAGTAGCGGGGAAGGTAACATTCAGTACTTC; CDR3aa: CSASSGEGNIQYF; d_gene: TRBD2; abundance: -; j_gene: TRBJ2-4; v_gene: TRBV20-1
CDR3nt: TGCGCCAGCAGCTTAGCGGCTAGCGGGGCCTACGAGCAGTACTTC; CDR3aa: CASSLAASGAYEQYF; d_gene: TRBD2; abundance: few; j_gene: TRBJ2-7; v_gene: TRBV5-1
CDR3nt: TGTGCCAGCAGCGTAGGAGGCGGGGGGCCCACAGATACGCAGTATTTT; CDR3aa: CASSVGGGGPTDTQYF; d_gene: TRBD2; abundance: -; j_gene: TRBJ2-3; v_gene: TRBV9
CDR3nt: TGTGCCAGCAGTCAGTCCGACTTCTACAATGAGCAGTTCTTC; CDR3aa: CASSQSDFYNEQFF; d_gene: -; abundance: large; j_gene: TRBJ2-1; v_gene: TRBV25-1
CDR3nt: TGCAGCGTTGAAAAGGGGCGGGGTAGCACAGATACGCAGTATTTT; CDR3aa: CSVEKGRGSTDTQYF; d_gene: -; abundance: few; j_gene: TRBJ2-3; v_gene: TRBV29-1
CDR3nt: TGTGCCAGCAGGGGGTCGGACACTATCAGTACGCAGTATTTT; CDR3aa: CASRGSDTISTQYF; d_gene: TRBD1; abundance: -; j_gene: TRBJ2-3; v_gene: TRBV19
CDR3nt: TGTGCCAGCAGTTTAGGCAGTCGCAATCAGCCCCAGCATTTT; CDR3aa: CASSLGSRNQPQHF; d_gene: -; abundance: -; j_gene: TRBJ1-5; v_gene: TRBV27
CDR3nt: TGCGCCAGCAGCCAACACCCCGGGACCCCGAACACCGGGGAGCTGTTTTTT; CDR3aa: CASSQHPGTPNTGELFF; d_gene: -; abundance: many; j_gene: TRBJ2-2; v_gene: TRBV4-3